This is a list of T cell receptor beta chains from one sample in a study of read filtering for tumor transcriptome and immune sequencing. MiXCR was run by TCRdb on the reads, yielding one entry per CDR3 protein. The data show about 57,000 distinct CDR3 sequences, approximately 15% seen once. The specimen sequenced was a population of CD138-negative cells sorted from bone marrow. Receptors were obtained from a donor at least 40 years old with multiple myeloma. The CDR3 runs from the conserved cysteine through the conserved F or W. A D gene is named only where the DNA matches it firmly. Not every row has a clone size; where given, it reads once, few, many or a size class.

NA TRBD1 TRBJ2-3 TRBV28 TGTGCCAGCACTGGGGACAGGGGAAGCACAGATACGCAGTATTTT CASTGDRGSTDTQYF
NA TRBD1 TRBJ2-1 TRBV29-1 TGCAGCGTTGAAGAATACCGGGACAGGGGGCCCGTGGCGAACAATGAGCAGTTCTTC CSVEEYRDRGPVANNEQFF
many TRBD2 TRBJ2-1 TRBV19 TGTGCCAGTAGTAAAGGAGCGGGATCGGGCTACAATGAGCAGTTCTTC CASSKGAGSGYNEQFF
many NA TRBJ1-6 TRBV7-9 TGTGCCAGCAGCTCTGGACAGTGGAATTCACCCCTCCACTTT CASSSGQWNSPLHF
many NA TRBJ2-6 TRBV11-3 TGTGCCAGCACCACAGGGATGGCTGGGGCCAACGTCCTGACTTTC CASTTGMAGANVLTF
NA NA TRBJ1-5 TRBV18 TGTGCCAGCTCCGGCGGTGAGAGTGGACCCCAGCATTTT CASSGGESGPQHF
many NA TRBJ2-1 TRBV28 TGTGCCAGCTGTGGGAGGATGCGCAATGAGCAGTTCTTC CASCGRMRNEQFF
many NA TRBJ2-3 TRBV4-3 TGCGCCAGCAGCCAAGGTGTACACGGAGATACGCAGTATTTT CASSQGVHGDTQYF
many NA TRBJ2-7 TRBV10-3 TGTGCCATCAGTGACTCCTCGACAGGCCCTCGGGACGAGCAGTACTTC CAISDSSTGPRDEQYF
many NA TRBJ2-1 TRBV29-1 TGCAGCGTTGCGACAGTGAGGGAAAATGAGCAGTTCTTC CSVATVRENEQFF
many NA TRBJ1-6 TRBV28 TGTGCCAGCAGGGGTCAGGGTGTCCATTCACCCCTCCACTTT CASRGQGVHSPLHF
many NA TRBJ1-4 TRBV7-9 TGTGCCAGCACCACGGGGACATGGGAAAAACTGTTTTTT CASTTGTWEKLFF
NA TRBD2 TRBJ2-2 TRBV6-5 TGTGCCAGCAGCTTGGGAGGCGGGAGGCTGGACACCGGGGAGCTGTTTTTT CASSLGGGRLDTGELFF
NA NA TRBJ2-1 TRBV25-1 TGTGCCAGCAGTGCGCACAGCAATGAGCAGTTCTTC CASSAHSNEQFF
many NA TRBJ1-2 TRBV2 TGTGCCAGCAGTGCGGATCAAGTGGGGCCCTATGGCTACACCTTC CASSADQVGPYGYTF
many TRBD2 TRBJ2-3 TRBV5-1 TGCGCCAGCAGCCTAGGGACTAGCGGGAACACAGATACGCAGTATTTT CASSLGTSGNTDTQYF
many NA TRBJ2-3 TRBV7-2 TGTGCCAGCAGGGGGAAATTAGATACGCAGTATTTT CASRGKLDTQYF
many TRBD1 TRBJ1-1 TRBV5-1 TGCGCCAGCATTCTAATTCCGACAGGGGGGGCGGCTGAAGCTTTCTTT CASILIPTGGAAEAFF
many NA TRBJ2-2 TRBV12-5 TGTGCTAGTGGTTTGCCAGAGAACACCGGGGAGCTGTTTTTT CASGLPENTGELFF
many TRBD2 TRBJ2-7 TRBV20-1 TGCAGTGCTAGAGGCCTAGCGGGAGTCTTAAAAGAGCAGTACTTC CSARGLAGVLKEQYF
many NA TRBJ2-3 TRBV7-3 TGTGCCAGCAGCCCTCCAGCAGCGCCCGATACGCAGTATTTT CASSPPAAPDTQYF
many TRBD2 TRBJ2-1 TRBV29-1 TGCAGCGTTGCGGGAGGAACCAATGAGCAGTTCTTC CSVAGGTNEQFF
NA NA TRBJ2-5 TRBV7-9 TGTGCCAGCAGCCTAGATCCATCCGGAAAGACCCAGTACTTC CASSLDPSGKTQYF
many NA TRBJ2-1 TRBV5-4 TGTGCCAGCAGCCGGCGGGTTTCCTACAATGAGCAGTTCTTC CASSRRVSYNEQFF
NA TRBD2 TRBJ2-1 TRBV12-3/TRBV12-4 TGTGCCAGCAGTCAGCGGGGCCACTCCTACAATGAGCAGTTCTTC CASSQRGHSYNEQFF
many NA TRBJ2-2 TRBV7-3 TGTGCCAGCAGCCCCAACATAGCTTCCACCGGGGAGCTGTTTTTT CASSPNIASTGELFF
NA NA TRBJ1-2 TRBV12-3/TRBV12-4 TGTGCCAGCAGCTTCGACACTGGCTATGGCTACACCTTC CASSFDTGYGYTF
many NA TRBJ1-5 TRBV7-9 TGTGCCAGCAGCTCCGGGGGCAGTAGCATGAATCAGCCCCAGCATTTT CASSSGGSSMNQPQHF
few TRBD1 TRBJ2-1 TRBV11-2 TGTGCCAGCAGCCTACAGGGGGCCGGGGATGAGCAGTTCTTC CASSLQGAGDEQFF
many NA TRBJ2-7 TRBV6-2/TRBV6-3 TGTGCCAGCAGCTTCGTCGACAGTCTCGAGCAGTACTTC CASSFVDSLEQYF
NA NA TRBJ1-4 TRBV29-1 TGCAGCGTATGCAGGGCGACTAATGAAAAACTGTTTTTC CSVCRATNEKLFF
many NA TRBJ1-1 TRBV28 TGTGCCAGCAGCCCCGGGGCCCTGAACACTGAAGCTTTCTTT CASSPGALNTEAFF
many NA TRBJ1-5 TRBV6-2/TRBV6-3 TGTGCCAGCAGTTCCCACAGACAGTATGGTCAGCCCCAGCATTTT CASSSHRQYGQPQHF
many NA TRBJ2-7 TRBV20-1 TGCAGTGCTAGAGAATCTACAGGGTCCACGGTTTGGGAGGAGCAGTACTTC CSARESTGSTVWEEQYF
many TRBD2 TRBJ2-2 TRBV20-1 TGCAGTGCTAGAGACGCGACTAGCGGGAGGGCCGGGGACCTGTTTTTT CSARDATSGRAGDLFF
NA TRBD2 TRBJ2-7 TRBV30 TGTGCCTGGAGTAAGGGACTAGCGGGAGCCTACGAGCAGTACTTC CAWSKGLAGAYEQYF
many NA TRBJ2-3 TRBV6-2/TRBV6-3 TGTGCCAGCTCGACCCTGTCAGGGCCAACTAGTATGGATACGCAGTATTTT CASSTLSGPTSMDTQYF
many NA TRBJ2-2 TRBV5-1 TGCGCCAGCAGCTTACGTTCCGGGGAGCTGTTTTTT CASSLRSGELFF
many NA TRBJ1-2 TRBV5-1 TGCGCCAGCAGCTTAATGGGGGTTCAGAACGACTATGGCTACACCTTC CASSLMGVQNDYGYTF
many TRBD1 TRBJ1-2 TRBV30 TGTGCCTGGAGTAGAGAGGGGGCATATGGCTACACCTTC CAWSREGAYGYTF
many TRBD2 TRBJ2-7 TRBV29-1 TGCAGCGTTGCGGAAGCGGGGGCCCACTACGAGCAGTACTTC CSVAEAGAHYEQYF
many NA TRBJ2-7 TRBV20-1 TGCAGTGCTAGCCCCGGGAGTTTGGGCGAGCAGTACTTC CSASPGSLGEQYF
many TRBD2 TRBJ2-7 TRBV29-1 TGCAGCGTTGAAGTGGGACTAGCGGGGTACGAGCAGTACTTC CSVEVGLAGYEQYF
NA TRBD1 TRBJ1-5 TRBV27 TGTGCCAGCAGTTTCTATGGACAGGGCAGCCAGCCCCAGCATTTT CASSFYGQGSQPQHF
many TRBD1 TRBJ2-5 TRBV27 TGTGCCAGCAGGCAGATATACAGGGGGCCGAAAGAGACCCAGTACTTC CASRQIYRGPKETQYF
NA NA TRBJ1-1 TRBV12-5 TGTGCTAGCAGTGGGATGAACACTGAAGCTTTCTTT CASSGMNTEAFF